The T cell receptor (beta chain) under discussion was sequenced for a study of cytomegalovirus exposure and HLA in healthy donors. Both 60 Vbeta primers and 13 Jbeta primers went into the PCR. Original handling: Per a later analysis, the number of unique TCR beta chains was about 78 million, of which about 11 million were shared. TCRdb's table, derived via immunoSEQ multiplex PCR, lists solely in-frame clones and lacks some. V and J calls plus clone size are reproduced from that table; the DNA served to infer D and trimming. The repertoire consists of 110,000 to 150,000 clones, with approximately 78% occurring once and the leading ten covering more than 3.5%. To note about this clone: Its antigen is unknown.

Broader study findings: There were 150 to 200 TCR beta chains listed as cytomegalovirus-associated. As a later analysis showed, a missense DCLRE1C variant was linked to trimming of TCR beta V- and J-genes. DRB1 showed the most TCR associations and HLA-C the fewest in a later analysis, as rates varied by HLA locus.

The CDR3 is 13 amino acids. The sample comprised PBMCs. The sequence derives from a woman between 35 and 50 years old in good health and CMV-seropositive. The V gene is TRBV21-1, the J gene TRBJ2-1; the table's D call, TRBD2, has no DNA check behind it. TRBV21-1 is classified as a pseudogene. The DNA for the CDR3 is TGTGCCAGCGAAGCGGGAGAAGTCTATGAGCAGTTCTTC. Translating gives CASEAGEVYEQFF.